The next 11 T cell receptor beta chains were all read from a single sample in a study of cytotoxic CD8 clonotypes in ibrutinib-treated CLL. The method was immunoSEQ multiplex PCR; TCRdb's version includes in-frame clones alone and lacks a portion of them. The table lists around 250,000 clones, 70% of them singletons. The sample here was PBMCs, taken after 24 months of ibrutinib treatment. These receptors were obtained from a human donor with chronic lymphocytic leukemia.

The V call is TRBV20-1, the J call TRBJ2-3; D remains unclear. From germline, CDR1 is DFQATT and CDR2 SNEGSKA (reference sequence). This CDR3 contains 10 residues. Trimming took 5 bases from V and 5 from J, leaving 5 bases between them. The CDR3 spells CSAFRDTQYF. DNA for the CDR3: TGCAGTGCTTTCCGAGATACGCAGTATTTT.

The gene calls are TRBV5-1 and TRBJ2-5; TRBD2 agrees at 9 bases. V lost 0 bases to trimming and J lost 0 bases; unmatched junction nucleotides: 0. There are 15 residues in the CDR3. CDR1 and CDR2 from the germline V gene are SGHRS and YFSETQ. The CDR3 sequence is CASSLASGDQETQYF. The CDR3, as DNA: TGCGCCAGCAGCTTGGCTAGCGGGGACCAAGAGACCCAGTACTTC. Looking up the rest from reference TRBV5-1 and TRBJ2-5 gives the full variable domain: KAGVTQTPRYLIKTRGQQVTLSCSPISGHRSVSWYQQTPGQGLQFLFEYFSETQRNKGNFPGRFSGRQFSNSRSEMNVSTLELGDSALYLCASSLASGDQETQYFGPGTRLLVL.

The chain has TRBV9 and TRBJ2-1; 7 positions agree with TRBD1. Trimming cost V 3 bases and J 0 bases; bases outside gene matches: 0. Germline assignment: CDR1 SGDLS and CDR2 YYNGEE. The CDR3 is 14 residues long. The CDR3 spells CASSGDSSYNEQFF. The CDR3 DNA reads TGTGCCAGCAGCGGGGACAGCTCCTACAATGAGCAGTTCTTC.

This chain links TRBV4-1 with TRBJ2-1, with TRBD2 identical over 11 bases. Germline V gene sequence: CDR1 MGHRA, CDR2 YSYEKL. This CDR3 contains 15 residues. Unmatched junction bases numbered 12, after V lost 8 bases and J lost 9 bases. CDR3 coding DNA: TGCGCCAGCTGCAACTTAGCGGGAGGGCCCTGTGAGCAGTTCTTC. Translation gives CASCNLAGGPCEQFF.

V gene TRBV9 combines with J gene TRBJ2-5; D ambiguous. CDR1 and CDR2 from the germline V gene are SGDLS and YYNGEE. Trimming left V 0 bases short and J 2 bases short, with 8 bases between. The CDR3 loop spans 14 amino acids. The CDR3 reads CASSVGGTQETQYF. The CDR3 nucleotides read TGTGCCAGCAGCGTAGGGGGAACACAAGAGACCCAGTACTTC.

V and J are TRBV25-1 and TRBJ2-7, with TRBD1 as a possible D gene (5 bases). CDR1 and CDR2 (germline): MGHDK, SYGVNS. V lost 6 bases and J lost 5, with 23 bases in between. This CDR3 has 16 residues. CDR3 region: CASSDNSNRTPHEQYF. DNA of the CDR3: TGTGCCAGCAGCGATAATTCTAACAGGACCCCCCACGAGCAGTACTTC.

This chain uses TRBV4-3 with TRBJ2-7; TRBD1 or TRBD2 may be the D gene (5 bases each). This CDR3 spans 13 amino acids. V lost 3 bases and J lost 4, with 10 bases in between. Germline V gene data show CDR1 as LGHNA and CDR2 as YSLEER. DNA of the CDR3: TGCGCCAGCAGCCAGGGGGAGTTTTACGAGCAGTACTTC. Translated, it gives CASSQGEFYEQYF.

J is TRBJ2-5 and V is TRBV30; 7 bases agree with TRBD2. CDR3 length equals 14 residues. The germline gives CDR1 GTSNPN, CDR2 SVGIG (reference sequence). After removal of 2 bases from V and 1 base from J, the junction contained 4 bases not matched to a gene. The CDR3 loop is CAWSPGGGQETQYF. The DNA for the CDR3 is TGTGCCTGGAGTCCGGGAGGTGGCCAAGAGACCCAGTACTTC.

This chain joins TRBV6-5 and TRBJ2-7, with no clear D. This CDR3 region has 14 residues. In germline, CDR1 is MNHEY, CDR2 SVGAGI. The ends were cut back, 5 bases at V and 5 bases at J, with 16 bases in the middle. CDR3 residues: CASSRTRSWDEQYF. The CDR3 DNA reads TGTGCCAGCAGTCGAACAAGGTCATGGGACGAGCAGTACTTC.

This rearrangement joins TRBV10-3 to TRBJ2-5; D remains unclear. The CDR3 is 16 residues long. V lost 0 bases and J lost 3, with 14 bases in between. Germline V gene data show CDR1 as ENHRY and CDR2 as SYGVKD. The CDR3 sequence: CAISESVPAPEETQYF. In DNA form, the CDR3 reads TGTGCCATCAGTGAGTCGGTTCCAGCGCCCGAAGAGACCCAGTACTTC.

This clone was found a few times. This sequence joins TRBV6-5 and TRBJ2-7; a weak D match, TRBD1 (5 bases). Germline CDR1 reads MNHEY; CDR2 reads SVGAGI. Between the trimmed V and J ends, which lost 6 bases and 2 bases, there was a span of 17 bases. The CDR3 totals 15 residues. CDR3 protein: CASSPTANSAYEQYF. The CDR3 nucleotides are TGTGCCAGCAGCCCGACAGCGAACAGCGCCTACGAGCAGTACTTC.